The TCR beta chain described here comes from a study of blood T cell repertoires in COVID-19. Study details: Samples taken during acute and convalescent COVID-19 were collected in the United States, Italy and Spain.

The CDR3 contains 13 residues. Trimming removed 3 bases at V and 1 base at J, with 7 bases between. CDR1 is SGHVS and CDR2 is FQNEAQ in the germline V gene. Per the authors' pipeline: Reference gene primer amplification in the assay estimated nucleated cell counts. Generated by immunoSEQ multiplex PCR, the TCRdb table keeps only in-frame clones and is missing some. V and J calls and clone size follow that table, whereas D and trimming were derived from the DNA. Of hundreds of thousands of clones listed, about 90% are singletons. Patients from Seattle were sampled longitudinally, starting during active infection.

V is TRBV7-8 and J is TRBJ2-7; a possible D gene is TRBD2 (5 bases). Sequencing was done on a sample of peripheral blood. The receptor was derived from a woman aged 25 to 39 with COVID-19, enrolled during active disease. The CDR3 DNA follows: TGTGCCAGCAGCTTCGCGGGTTCCTACGAGCAGTACTTC. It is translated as CASSFAGSYEQYF.